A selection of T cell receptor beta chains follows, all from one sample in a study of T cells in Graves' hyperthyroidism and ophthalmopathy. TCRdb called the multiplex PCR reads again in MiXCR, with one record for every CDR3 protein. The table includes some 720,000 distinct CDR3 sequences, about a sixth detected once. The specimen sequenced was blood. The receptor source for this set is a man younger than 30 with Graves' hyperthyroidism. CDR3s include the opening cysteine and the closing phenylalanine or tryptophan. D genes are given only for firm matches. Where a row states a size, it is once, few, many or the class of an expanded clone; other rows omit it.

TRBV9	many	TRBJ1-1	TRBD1	CASTDRADTEAFF	TGTGCCAGCACCGACAGGGCGGACACTGAAGCTTTCTTT
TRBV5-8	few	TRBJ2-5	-	CASSRLSGATGAQYF	TGTGCCAGCAGCCGCCTAAGCGGAGCCACGGGGGCCCAGTACTTC
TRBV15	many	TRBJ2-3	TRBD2	CATSRDKGAGEADTQYF	TGTGCCACCAGCAGAGATAAGGGAGCGGGAGAGGCAGATACGCAGTATTTT
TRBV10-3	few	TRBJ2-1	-	CAISVQGGEQFF	TGTGCCATCAGTGTACAGGGAGGTGAGCAGTTCTTC
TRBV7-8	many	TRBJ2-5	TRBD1	CASTRDRVEETQYF	TGTGCCAGCACCAGAGACAGGGTGGAAGAGACCCAGTACTTC
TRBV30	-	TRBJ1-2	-	CAWSVDAGGYTF	TGTGCCTGGAGTGTAGACGCGGGGGGCTACACCTTC
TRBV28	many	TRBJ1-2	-	CASSFLGYTRGGGTF	TGTGCCAGCAGTTTCCTTGGTTACACACGAGGGGGAGGCACCTTC
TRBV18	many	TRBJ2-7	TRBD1	CASSPGQGIYEQYF	TGTGCCAGCAGTCCCGGACAGGGAATCTACGAGCAGTACTTC
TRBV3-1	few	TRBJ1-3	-	CASSQARGDTIYF	TGTGCCAGCAGCCAAGCCAGGGGTGACACCATATATTTT
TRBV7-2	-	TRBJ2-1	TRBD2	CASSSPGVAGVYNEQFF	TGTGCCAGCAGCTCGCCGGGAGTAGCGGGAGTTTACAATGAGCAGTTCTTC
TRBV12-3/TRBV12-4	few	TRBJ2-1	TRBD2	CASSPSGRGEQFF	TGTGCCAGCAGTCCTAGCGGGAGGGGTGAGCAGTTCTTC
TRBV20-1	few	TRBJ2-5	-	CSAPRGFGAQVETQYF	TGCAGTGCTCCCCGAGGTTTCGGGGCCCAAGTGGAGACCCAGTACTTC
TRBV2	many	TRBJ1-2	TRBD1	CASSEAGTGVGGYTF	TGTGCCAGCAGTGAAGCCGGGACAGGGGTTGGAGGCTACACCTTC
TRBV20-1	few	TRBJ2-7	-	CSLRGSHEQYF	TGCAGTCTAAGGGGTTCCCACGAGCAGTACTTC
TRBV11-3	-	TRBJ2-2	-	CASSSPGAGTGELFF	TGTGCCAGCAGCTCCCCAGGGGCGGGGACCGGGGAGCTGTTTTTT
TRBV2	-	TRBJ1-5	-	CASRQGHSNQPQHF	TGTGCCAGCAGACAGGGTCATAGCAATCAGCCCCAGCATTTT
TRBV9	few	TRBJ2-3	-	CASSGAGVRTDTQYF	TGTGCCAGCAGCGGAGCAGGGGTTAGAACAGATACGCAGTATTTT
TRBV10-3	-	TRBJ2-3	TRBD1	CAISPGQPPSDTQYF	TGTGCCATCAGCCCGGGACAGCCTCCTAGCGATACGCAGTATTTT
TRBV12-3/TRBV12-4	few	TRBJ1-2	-	CASSTREGGLYGYTF	TGTGCCAGCAGTACCCGAGAGGGGGGCCTCTATGGCTACACCTTC
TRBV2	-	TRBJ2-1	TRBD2	CASSESLAGAEQFF	TGTGCCAGCAGTGAGTCCCTAGCGGGGGCTGAGCAGTTCTTC
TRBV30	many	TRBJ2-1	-	CAWSLVGGSYNEQFF	TGTGCCTGGAGTCTTGTAGGCGGCTCCTACAATGAGCAGTTCTTC
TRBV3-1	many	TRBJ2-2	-	CASSRRSSNTGELFF	TGTGCCAGCAGCAGGCGGAGCTCGAACACCGGGGAGCTGTTTTTT
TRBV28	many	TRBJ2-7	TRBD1	CASSPDREEQYF	TGTGCCAGCAGCCCCGACAGGGAAGAGCAGTACTTC
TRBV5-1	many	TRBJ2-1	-	CASSLVSGPHNEQFF	TGCGCCAGCAGCTTGGTGTCAGGGCCCCACAATGAGCAGTTCTTC
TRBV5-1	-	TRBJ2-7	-	CASSLRPGYEQYF	TGTGCCAGCAGCCTCCGGCCTGGTTACGAGCAGTACTTC
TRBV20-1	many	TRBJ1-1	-	CSASPVPGTEAFF	TGCAGTGCTAGCCCGGTTCCTGGCACTGAAGCTTTCTTT
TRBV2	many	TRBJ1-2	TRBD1	CASSAGQGTSYGYTF	TGTGCCAGTTCCGCCGGACAGGGGACTAGCTATGGCTACACCTTC
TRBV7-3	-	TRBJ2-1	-	CASSPLTSNEQFF	TGTGCCAGCAGCCCGCTGACTAGCAATGAGCAGTTCTTC
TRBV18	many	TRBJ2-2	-	CASSPSSGTGELFF	TGTGCCAGCTCACCGTCCTCGGGCACCGGGGAGCTGTTTTTT
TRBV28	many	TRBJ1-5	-	CASSHTPSNQPQHF	TGTGCCAGCAGCCATACACCGAGCAATCAGCCCCAGCATTTT
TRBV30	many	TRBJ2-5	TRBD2	CAWSGTSGSLETQYF	TGTGCCTGGAGTGGGACTAGCGGGAGTCTAGAGACCCAGTACTTC
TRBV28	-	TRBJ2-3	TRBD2	CATTKREDRTDTQYF	TGTGCCACGACGAAGCGGGAGGATAGGACAGATACGCAGTATTTT
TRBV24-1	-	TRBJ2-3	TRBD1	CATSTGAVDTQYF	TGTGCCACCAGCACAGGGGCTGTAGATACGCAGTATTTT
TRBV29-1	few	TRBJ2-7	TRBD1	CSVALDRVLYYEQYF	TGCAGCGTCGCCCTTGACAGGGTATTATACTACGAGCAGTACTTC
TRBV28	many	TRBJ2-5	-	CASSLGTPGETQYF	TGTGCCAGCAGTTTAGGGACGCCTGGGGAGACCCAGTACTTC
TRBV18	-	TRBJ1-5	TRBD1	CASSLTGGLNQPQHF	TGTGCCAGCTCACTTACAGGGGGCCTCAATCAGCCCCAGCATTTT
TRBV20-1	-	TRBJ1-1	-	CSARDLVGLNTEAFF	TGCAGTGCTAGAGATCTGGTGGGGTTGAACACTGAAGCTTTCTTT
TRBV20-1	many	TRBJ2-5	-	CSARNIGGPQYF	TGCAGTGCTAGGAACATCGGTGGCCCTCAGTACTTC
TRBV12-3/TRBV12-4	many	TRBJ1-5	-	CASTLGPNQPQHF	TGTGCCAGCACCCTAGGGCCGAATCAGCCCCAGCATTTT
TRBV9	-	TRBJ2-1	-	CASSLSVKQEQFF	TGTGCCAGCAGCTTATCGGTTAAACAAGAGCAGTTCTTC